Each of the 8 T cell receptor beta chains below was sequenced from the same sample in a study of shared clonotypes between healthy human individuals. This table comes from immunoSEQ multiplex PCR, and its TCRdb copy is limited to in-frame clones, with some not included. The table records over 95,000 clones, roughly 50% of them present only once. Material for sequencing was PBMCs. The receptors stem from a woman between 35 and 50 years old in good health. Some clones in this sample may be carry-over from other donors' samples.

The chain employs TRBV7-8 and TRBJ2-5; tentative D call: TRBD2 (5 bases). The J call may be faulty, since TRBJ2-7 better matches the DNA end. The germline V gene encodes CDR1 SGHVS and CDR2 FQNEAQ. This CDR3 spans 16 amino acids. The CDR3 here is CASSPSLAGSSYEQYF. The DNA for the CDR3 is TGTGCCAGCAGCCCATCACTGGCGGGCAGCTCCTACGAGCAGTACTTC.

CDR3 loop: CASSQGQVREQYF. The CDR3 nucleotides read TGTGCCAGCAGCCAAGGGCAAGTGCGTGAGCAGTACTTC. The J gene is TRBJ2-7, the V gene TRBV4-2; the D is unclear. The germline V and J ends were trimmed by 1 base and 7 bases, with 11 bases remaining between them. The CDR3 has 13 residues. Germline assignment: CDR1 LGHNA and CDR2 YNFKEQ.

This chain links TRBV7-8 with TRBJ2-1; no reliable D call. CDR3 length equals 14 residues. Germline V lookup: CDR1 SGHVS, CDR2 FQNEAQ. V was pared by 10 bases and J by 0 bases, with 13 bases between. This CDR3 is CATRKDRSYNEQFF. The CDR3 region has the DNA TGTGCCACCAGAAAGGATCGCTCCTACAATGAGCAGTTCTTC.

This clone was picked up a small number of times. The identical CDR3 is also encoded by other nucleotide sequences in the sample. The V call is TRBV2, the J call TRBJ2-2, with D unclear. In germline, CDR1 is SNHLY, CDR2 FYNNEI. V gave up 6 bases and J gave up 6 bases, with 8 bases separating them. This CDR3 has 12 residues. CDR3 loop: CASSAEAGELFF. The DNA of the CDR3 is TGTGCCAGCAGCGCAGAGGCCGGGGAGCTGTTTTTT.

The DNA of the CDR3 is TGTGCCAGCTCACCACCCAGCGGTCATGTGACCCAGTACTTC. Translating it yields CASSPPSGHVTQYF. This chain joins TRBV18 and TRBJ2-5; tentatively, D is TRBD2 (5 bases). The germline V gene has CDR1 KGHSH and CDR2 LQKENI. The CDR3 extends over 14 amino acids. Trimming left V 0 bases short and J 7 bases short, with 12 bases between. The whole variable domain, remainder taken from reference TRBV18 and TRBJ2-5, is NAGVMQNPRHLVRRRGQEARLRCSPMKGHSHVYWYRQLPEEGLKFMVYLQKENIIDESGMPKERFSAEFPKEGPSILRIQQVVRGDSAAYFCASSPPSGHVTQYFGPGTRLLVL.

The CDR3 DNA sequence: TGTGCCAGCAGCCCCCGGGGACGGAGCGATGAAAAACTGTTTTTT. It encodes CASSPRGRSDEKLFF. The rearrangement uses TRBV9 and TRBJ1-4, with D possibly matching TRBD1 (5 bases). V lost 4 bases and J lost 6, with 16 bases in between. Germline CDR1 is SGDLS and CDR2 is YYNGEE. There are 15 residues in the CDR3. Complete variable domain (other parts from reference TRBV9 and TRBJ1-4): DSGVTQTPKHLITATGQRVTLRCSPRSGDLSVYWYQQSLDQGLQFLIQYYNGEERAKGNILERFSAQQFPDLHSELNLSSLELGDSALYFCASSPRGRSDEKLFFGSGTQLSVL.

The chain employs TRBV30 and TRBJ1-6; D is ambiguous. The CDR3 is made up of 14 amino acids. The ends were cut back, 0 bases at V and 7 bases at J, with 10 bases in the middle. CDR1 and CDR2 (germline): GTSNPN, SVGIG (reference sequence). For the CDR3, the DNA is TGTGCCTGGAGTGTACATAGACGCAATTCACCCCTCCACTTT. It yields the protein CAWSVHRRNSPLHF.

This clone showed up just a few times. The CDR3 region has the DNA TGTGCCAGCAGCTTGGGAAGGAACACTGAAGCTTTCTTT. Translation gives CASSLGRNTEAFF. The chain recombines TRBV5-4 with TRBJ1-1; no definite D call. V was shortened by 0 bases and J by 1 base, with 4 bases between the two germline ends. CDR1 is SGHNT, CDR2 YYREEE, per germline (reference sequence). The CDR3 is made up of 13 amino acids.